This is a list of T cell receptor beta chains from one sample in a study of T-cell memory formation after mild COVID-19. MiXCR was run by TCRdb on the 5' RACE reads, yielding one entry per CDR3 protein. The sample includes around 510,000 distinct CDR3 sequences, about a fifth of them seen just once. The sequencing sample was made of PBMCs or a T cell subset sorted from them (not recorded which). The receptors stem from an adult woman who had mild COVID-19 (a few samples of this study predate the infection). Cell type and time point are not known. Both conserved end residues are trimmed from each CDR3. Each record gives: clone size, J gene, CDR3 length, V gene, CDR3 protein. Clone size is stated in some rows and not others, as once, few, many or a class when expanded.

- | TRBJ2-1 | 16 | TRBV4-3 | ASSQLIEREVGYNEQF
- | TRBJ2-3 | 17 | TRBV7-9 | ASSLAWGNPFSSTDTQY
- | TRBJ1-5 | 13 | TRBV7-2 | ASSLSGTGGEPQH
- | TRBJ2-5 | 13 | TRBV6-5 | ASSYSRPGGGTQY
- | TRBJ1-1 | 10 | TRBV12-3/TRBV12-4 | ASSPFRGGAF
- | TRBJ1-1 | 13 | TRBV7-9 | ASSSIPGRLTEAF
few | TRBJ1-1 | 16 | TRBV24-1 | ATSDLGPGRWGRSEAF
- | TRBJ2-1 | 12 | TRBV7-6 | ASSSRGPSPGQF
few | TRBJ1-5 | 13 | TRBV25-1 | ASSGTARGNQPQH
- | TRBJ2-5 | 13 | TRBV18 | ASSPLGQSQETQY
few | TRBJ2-7 | 12 | TRBV3-1 | ASSQRTGAYEQY
few | TRBJ2-7 | 14 | TRBV6-1 | ASSPRTGTGFYEQY
few | TRBJ2-1 | 11 | TRBV11-3 | ASSLGTINEQF